Below, 3 T cell receptor beta chains from the same sample are listed, as sequenced in a study of T cell responses to AZD1222 COVID-19 vaccine (dated by TCRdb to the early 2020s). In light of the paper, this sample's time point label describes: about 28 days (+/-7) after the second vaccine dose. Libraries were prepared through the immunoSEQ multiplex PCR assay. Held by TCRdb, this immuneACCESS table contains in-frame sequences only and omits some clones. Under half of the omission traces to an unresolved V gene where checked; the cause of the rest is unknown. In all, the sample holds about 80,000 clones, and roughly 88% of those were seen once. The biggest ten clones account for roughly 3.1% of the sample. The sequencing used peripheral blood, collected 28 days after the second AZD1222 dose. The receptors here all came from an adult who received the AZD1222 COVID-19 vaccine.

The rearrangement joins TRBV19 to TRBJ1-2; possible D gene TRBD1, 5 bases. The V gene lost 4 bases and the J gene lost 1 base, with 13 bases spanning the gap. There are 15 residues in the CDR3. Germline CDR1 and CDR2: LNHDA and SQIVND (reference sequence). CDR3 nucleotide sequence: TGTGCCAGTAGTACGGGACCTAGCGGTAACTATGGCTACACCTTC. Translated, it gives CASSTGPSGNYGYTF. The variable domain in full, with the rest retrieved from reference TRBV19 and TRBJ1-2, is DGGITQSPKYLFRKEGQNVTLSCEQNLNHDAMYWYRQDPGQGLRLIYYSQIVNDFQKGDIAEGYSVSREKKESFPLTVTSAQKNPTAFYLCASSTGPSGNYGYTFGSGTRLTVV.

V gene TRBV18 combines with J gene TRBJ2-7, with 10 nucleotides matching TRBD1. CDR1 and CDR2 (germline): KGHSH, LQKENI. The length of the CDR3 is 15 residues. The trim removed 6 bases at V and 6 bases at J, leaving 11 bases unmatched. The DNA of the CDR3 is TGTGCCAGCTCTCCGCCGACAGGGGGCCCAGGCGAGCAGTACTTC. Amino acids: CASSPPTGGPGEQYF.

The chain links TRBV19 to TRBJ1-3, with D maybe TRBD1 (5 bases). The length of the CDR3 is 14 residues. V lost 9 bases and J lost 0, with 12 bases in between. Germline CDR1 and CDR2: LNHDA and SQIVND (reference sequence). The CDR3, as DNA: TGTGCCAGCTCACAGGCGAGCTCTGGAAACACCATATATTTT. Its protein is CASSQASSGNTIYF.